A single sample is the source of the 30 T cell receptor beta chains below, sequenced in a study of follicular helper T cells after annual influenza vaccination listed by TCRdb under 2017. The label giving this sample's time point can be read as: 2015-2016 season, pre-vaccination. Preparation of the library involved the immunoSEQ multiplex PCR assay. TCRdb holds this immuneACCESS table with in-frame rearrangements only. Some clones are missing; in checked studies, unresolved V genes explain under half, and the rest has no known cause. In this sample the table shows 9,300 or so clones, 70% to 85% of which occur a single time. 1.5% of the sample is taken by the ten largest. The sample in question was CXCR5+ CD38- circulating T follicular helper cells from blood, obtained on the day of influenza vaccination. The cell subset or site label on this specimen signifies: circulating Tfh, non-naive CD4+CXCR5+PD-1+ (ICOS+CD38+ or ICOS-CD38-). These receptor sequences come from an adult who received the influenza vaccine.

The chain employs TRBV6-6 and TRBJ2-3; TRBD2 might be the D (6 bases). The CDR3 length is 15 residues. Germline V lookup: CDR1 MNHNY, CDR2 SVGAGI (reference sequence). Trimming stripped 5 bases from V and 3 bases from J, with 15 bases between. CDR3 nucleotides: TGTGCCAGCAGTGTCACCTTAGGGAGGACAGATACGCAGTATTTT. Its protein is CASSVTLGRTDTQYF.

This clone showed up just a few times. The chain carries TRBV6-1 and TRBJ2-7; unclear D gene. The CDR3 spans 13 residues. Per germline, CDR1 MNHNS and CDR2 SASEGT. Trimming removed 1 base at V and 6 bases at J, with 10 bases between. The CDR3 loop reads CASSEGKGREQYF. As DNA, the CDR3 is TGTGCCAGCAGTGAAGGGAAAGGGCGCGAGCAGTACTTC.

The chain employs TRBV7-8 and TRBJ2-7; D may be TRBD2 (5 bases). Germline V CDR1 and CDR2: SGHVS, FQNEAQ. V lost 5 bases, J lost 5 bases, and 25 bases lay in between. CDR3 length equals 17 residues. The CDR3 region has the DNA TGTGCCAGCAGCCTAAAAAGGGAGCGAATTGGATATAACGAGCAGTACTTC. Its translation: CASSLKRERIGYNEQYF. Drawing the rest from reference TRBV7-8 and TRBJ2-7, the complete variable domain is GAGVSQSPRYKVAKRGQDVALRCDPISGHVSLFWYQQALGQGPEFLTYFQNEAQLDKSGLPSDRFFAERPEGSVSTLKIQRTQQEDSAVYLCASSLKRERIGYNEQYFGPGTRLTVT.

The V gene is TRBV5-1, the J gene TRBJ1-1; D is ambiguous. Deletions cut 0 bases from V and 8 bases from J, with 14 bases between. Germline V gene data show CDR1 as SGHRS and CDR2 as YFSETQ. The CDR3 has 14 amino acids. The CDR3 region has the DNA TGCGCCAGCAGCTTGGAAAGCCCAGGTTGGGAAGCTTTCTTT. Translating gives CASSLESPGWEAFF. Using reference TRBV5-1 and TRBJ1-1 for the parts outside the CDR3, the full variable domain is KAGVTQTPRYLIKTRGQQVTLSCSPISGHRSVSWYQQTPGQGLQFLFEYFSETQRNKGNFPGRFSGRQFSNSRSEMNVSTLELGDSALYLCASSLESPGWEAFFGQGTRLTVV.

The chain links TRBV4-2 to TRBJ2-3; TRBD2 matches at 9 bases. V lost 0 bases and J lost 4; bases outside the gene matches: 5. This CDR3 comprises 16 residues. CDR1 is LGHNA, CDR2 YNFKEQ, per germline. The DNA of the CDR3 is TGTGCCAGCAGCCAAGATGCGGGAGGGGGCGCAGATACGCAGTATTTT. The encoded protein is CASSQDAGGGADTQYF.

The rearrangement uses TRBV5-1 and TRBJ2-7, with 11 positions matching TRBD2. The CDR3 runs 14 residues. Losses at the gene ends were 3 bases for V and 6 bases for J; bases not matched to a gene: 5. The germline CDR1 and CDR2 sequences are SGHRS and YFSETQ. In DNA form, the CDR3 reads TGCGCCAGCAGCTGGCTAGCGGGAGGAGGCGAGCAGTACTTC. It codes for CASSWLAGGGEQYF.

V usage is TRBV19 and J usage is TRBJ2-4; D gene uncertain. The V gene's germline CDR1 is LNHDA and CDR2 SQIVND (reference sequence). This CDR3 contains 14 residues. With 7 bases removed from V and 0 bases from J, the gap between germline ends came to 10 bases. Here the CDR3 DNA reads TGTGCCAGTATGAGCAGCTTAGCCAAAAACATTCAGTACTTC. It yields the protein CASMSSLAKNIQYF. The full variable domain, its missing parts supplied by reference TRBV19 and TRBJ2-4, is DGGITQSPKYLFRKEGQNVTLSCEQNLNHDAMYWYRQDPGQGLRLIYYSQIVNDFQKGDIAEGYSVSREKKESFPLTVTSAQKNPTAFYLCASMSSLAKNIQYFGAGTRLSVL.

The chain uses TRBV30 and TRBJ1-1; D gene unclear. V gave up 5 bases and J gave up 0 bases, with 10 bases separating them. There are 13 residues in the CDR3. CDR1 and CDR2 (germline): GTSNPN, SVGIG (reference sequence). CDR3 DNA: TGTGCCTGGCGAAGGGTTATGAACACTGAAGCTTTCTTT. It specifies CAWRRVMNTEAFF.

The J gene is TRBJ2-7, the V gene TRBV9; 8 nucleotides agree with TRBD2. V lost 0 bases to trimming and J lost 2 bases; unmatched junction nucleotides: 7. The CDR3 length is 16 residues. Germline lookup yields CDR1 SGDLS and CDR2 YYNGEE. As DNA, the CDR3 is TGTGCCAGCAGCGTAGCGGGGGGGTCGGGCCCCTACGAGCAGTACTTC. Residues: CASSVAGGSGPYEQYF.

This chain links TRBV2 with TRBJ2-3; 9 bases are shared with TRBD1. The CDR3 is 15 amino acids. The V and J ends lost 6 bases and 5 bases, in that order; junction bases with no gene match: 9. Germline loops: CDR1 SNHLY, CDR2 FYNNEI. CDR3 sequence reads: CASSHDRGGLDTQYF. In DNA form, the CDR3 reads TGTGCCAGCAGCCACGACAGGGGGGGCCTAGATACGCAGTATTTT.

The CDR3 region has the DNA TGTGCCAGCAGCCTCCTCGGGAGTTTTAGAGAGCAGTTCTTC. Its translation is CASSLLGSFREQFF. The V gene is TRBV11-2, the J gene TRBJ2-1; weak D call: TRBD2 (6 bases). Germline V gene lookup returns CDR1 SGHAT and CDR2 FQNNGV. Deletions cut 5 bases from V and 10 bases from J, with 18 bases between. The length of the CDR3 is 14 residues.

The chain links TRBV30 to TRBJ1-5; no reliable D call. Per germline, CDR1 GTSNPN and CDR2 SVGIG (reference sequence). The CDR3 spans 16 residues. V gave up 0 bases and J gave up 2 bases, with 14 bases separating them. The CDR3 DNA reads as TGTGCCTGGAGTGTATCCGGGTTTAGGGGCAATCAGCCCCAGCATTTT. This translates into CAWSVSGFRGNQPQHF.

The CDR3 reads CASSSGGQKYEQYF. CDR3 coding DNA: TGTGCCAGCAGCTCTGGGGGACAGAAGTACGAGCAGTACTTC. The chain is built from TRBV7-8 and TRBJ2-7, with TRBD1 identical over 7 bases. Looked up from germline, CDR1 is SGHVS and CDR2 is FQNEAQ. This CDR3 spans 14 amino acids. V shed 4 bases, J shed 4 bases, and the junction held 7 bases outside the gene matches.

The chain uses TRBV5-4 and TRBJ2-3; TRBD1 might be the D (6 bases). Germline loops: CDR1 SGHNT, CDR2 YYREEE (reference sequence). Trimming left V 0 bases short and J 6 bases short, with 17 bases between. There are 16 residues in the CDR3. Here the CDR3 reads CASSLEAQGQTDTQYF. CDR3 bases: TGTGCCAGCAGCTTGGAAGCACAGGGACAAACGGATACGCAGTATTTT.

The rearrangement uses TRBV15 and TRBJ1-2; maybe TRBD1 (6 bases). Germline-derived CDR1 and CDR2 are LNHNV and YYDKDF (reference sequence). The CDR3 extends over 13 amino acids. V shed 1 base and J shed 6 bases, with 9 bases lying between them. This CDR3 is CATSRGAGDGYTF. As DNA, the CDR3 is TGTGCCACCAGCAGAGGGGCAGGGGATGGCTACACCTTC.

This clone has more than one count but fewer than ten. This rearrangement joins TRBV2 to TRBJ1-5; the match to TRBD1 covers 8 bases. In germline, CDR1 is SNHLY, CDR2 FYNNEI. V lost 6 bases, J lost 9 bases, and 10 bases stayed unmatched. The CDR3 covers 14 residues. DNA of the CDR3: TGTGCCAGCAGCGATAGACAGGGGAGGCGGCCCCAGCATTTT. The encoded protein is CASSDRQGRRPQHF.

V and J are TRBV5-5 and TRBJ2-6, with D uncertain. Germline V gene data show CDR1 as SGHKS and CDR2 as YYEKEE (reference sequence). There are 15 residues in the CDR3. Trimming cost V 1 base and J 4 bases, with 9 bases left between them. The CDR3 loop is CASSLFSIGANVLTF. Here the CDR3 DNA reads TGTGCCAGCAGCTTGTTCAGTATCGGGGCCAACGTCCTGACTTTC.

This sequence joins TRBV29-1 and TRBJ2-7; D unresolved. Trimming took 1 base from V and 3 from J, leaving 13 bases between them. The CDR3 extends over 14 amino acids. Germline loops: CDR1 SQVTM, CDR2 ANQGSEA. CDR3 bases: TGCAGCGTTGAAGCCCGAGACCAGGACTACGAGCAGTACTTC. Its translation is CSVEARDQDYEQYF.

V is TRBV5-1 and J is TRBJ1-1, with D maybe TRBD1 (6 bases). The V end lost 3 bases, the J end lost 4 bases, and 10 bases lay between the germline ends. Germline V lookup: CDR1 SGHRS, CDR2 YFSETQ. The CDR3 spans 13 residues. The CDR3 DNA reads TGCGCCAGCAGCTCCCCACAGGGCACTGAAGCTTTCTTT. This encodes CASSSPQGTEAFF.

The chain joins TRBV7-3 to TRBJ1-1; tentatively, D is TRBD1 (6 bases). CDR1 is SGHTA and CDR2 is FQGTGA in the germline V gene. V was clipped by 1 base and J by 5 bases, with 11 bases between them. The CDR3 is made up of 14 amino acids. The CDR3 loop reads CASSLKGGGTEAFF. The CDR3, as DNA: TGTGCCAGCAGCTTAAAGGGGGGAGGTACTGAAGCTTTCTTT.

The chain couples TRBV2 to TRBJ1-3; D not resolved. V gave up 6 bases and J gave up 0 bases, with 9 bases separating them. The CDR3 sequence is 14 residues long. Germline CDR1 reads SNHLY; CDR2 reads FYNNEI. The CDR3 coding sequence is TGTGCCAGCAGGAGGCCAGACTCTGGAAACACCATATATTTT. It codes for CASRRPDSGNTIYF. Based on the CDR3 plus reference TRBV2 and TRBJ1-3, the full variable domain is EPEVTQTPSHQVTQMGQEVILRCVPISNHLYFYWYRQILGQKVEFLVSFYNNEISEKSEIFDDQFSVERPDGSNFTLKIRSTKLEDSAMYFCASRRPDSGNTIYFGEGSWLTVV.

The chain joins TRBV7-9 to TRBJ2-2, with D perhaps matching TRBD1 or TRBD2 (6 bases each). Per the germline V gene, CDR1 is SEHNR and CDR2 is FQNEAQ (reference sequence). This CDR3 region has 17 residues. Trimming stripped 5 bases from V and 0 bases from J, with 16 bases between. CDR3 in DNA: TGTGCCAGCAGCCCGTACGGGGGCGGATCGAACACCGGGGAGCTGTTTTTT. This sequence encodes CASSPYGGGSNTGELFF.

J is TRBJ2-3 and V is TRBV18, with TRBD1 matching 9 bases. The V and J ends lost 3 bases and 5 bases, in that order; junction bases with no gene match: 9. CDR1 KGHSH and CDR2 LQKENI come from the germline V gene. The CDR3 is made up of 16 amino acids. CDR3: CASSPTGGTLGDTQYF. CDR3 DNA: TGTGCCAGCTCACCTACAGGGGGCACGTTAGGAGATACGCAGTATTTT.

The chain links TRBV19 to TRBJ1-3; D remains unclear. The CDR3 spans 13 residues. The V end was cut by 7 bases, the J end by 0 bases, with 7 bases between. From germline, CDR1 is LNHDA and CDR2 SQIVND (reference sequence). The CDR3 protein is CASMRDSGNTIYF. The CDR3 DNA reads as TGTGCCAGTATGAGAGACTCTGGAAACACCATATATTTT.

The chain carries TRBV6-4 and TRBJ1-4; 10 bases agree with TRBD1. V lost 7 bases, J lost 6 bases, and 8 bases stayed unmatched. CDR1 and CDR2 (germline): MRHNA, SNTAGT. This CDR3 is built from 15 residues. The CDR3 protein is CASTSVGTGDEKLFF. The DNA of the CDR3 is TGTGCCAGCACCTCCGTGGGGACAGGGGATGAAAAACTGTTTTTT.

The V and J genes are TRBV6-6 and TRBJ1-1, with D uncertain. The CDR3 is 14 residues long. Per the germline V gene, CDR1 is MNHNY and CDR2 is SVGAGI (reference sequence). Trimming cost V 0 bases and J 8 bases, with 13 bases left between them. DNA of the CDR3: TGTGCCAGCAGTTACTCGGCAGGAGGGCGGGAAGCTTTCTTT. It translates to CASSYSAGGREAFF.

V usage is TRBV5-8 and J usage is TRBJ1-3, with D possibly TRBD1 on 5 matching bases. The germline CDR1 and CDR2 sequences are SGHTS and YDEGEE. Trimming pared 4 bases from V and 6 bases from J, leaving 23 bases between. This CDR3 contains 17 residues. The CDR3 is CASSHRQGLWESNTIYF. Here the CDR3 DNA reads TGTGCCAGCAGCCACCGGCAGGGTCTTTGGGAGTCAAACACCATATATTTT.

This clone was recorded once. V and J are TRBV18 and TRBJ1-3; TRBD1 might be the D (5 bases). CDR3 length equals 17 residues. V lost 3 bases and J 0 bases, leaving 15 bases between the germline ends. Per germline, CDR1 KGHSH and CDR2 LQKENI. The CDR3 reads CASSPIPGQGSGNTIYF. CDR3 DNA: TGTGCCAGCTCACCCATACCCGGACAAGGCTCTGGAAACACCATATATTTT.

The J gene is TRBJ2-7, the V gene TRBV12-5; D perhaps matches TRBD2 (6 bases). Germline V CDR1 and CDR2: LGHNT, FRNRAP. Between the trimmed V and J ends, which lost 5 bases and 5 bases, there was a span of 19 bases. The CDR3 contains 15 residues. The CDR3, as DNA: TGTGCTAGTGGTGTCGGGACTCCAACCCCCCACGAGCAGTACTTC. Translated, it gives CASGVGTPTPHEQYF.

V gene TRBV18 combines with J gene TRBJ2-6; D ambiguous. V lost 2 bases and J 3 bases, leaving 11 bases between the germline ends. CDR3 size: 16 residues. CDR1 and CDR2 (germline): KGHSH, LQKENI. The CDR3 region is CASSPGDGYGANVLTF. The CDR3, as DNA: TGTGCCAGCTCACCAGGAGACGGATATGGGGCCAACGTCCTGACTTTC.